This T cell receptor beta chain was profiled in a study of blood T cell repertoires in COVID-19. The wider study: Specimens from acute and convalescent COVID-19 originated in the United States, Italy and Spain.

Between the trimmed V and J ends, which lost 1 base and 0 bases, there was a span of 4 bases. This CDR3 spans 14 amino acids. CDR1 and CDR2 from the germline V gene are SGHVS and FQNEAQ. TCRdb's table, derived via immunoSEQ multiplex PCR, lists solely in-frame clones and lacks some. The sample has 85,000 to 120,000 clones; 92% are singletons. The rearrangement uses TRBV7-8 and TRBJ1-3; no reliable D call. Source material: peripheral blood. The TCR sequence derives from a woman aged 50 to 65 with COVID-19, enrolled during active disease. CDR3 coding DNA: TGTGCCAGCAGCTTAGTAATCTCTGGAAACACCATATATTTT. Residues: CASSLVISGNTIYF.